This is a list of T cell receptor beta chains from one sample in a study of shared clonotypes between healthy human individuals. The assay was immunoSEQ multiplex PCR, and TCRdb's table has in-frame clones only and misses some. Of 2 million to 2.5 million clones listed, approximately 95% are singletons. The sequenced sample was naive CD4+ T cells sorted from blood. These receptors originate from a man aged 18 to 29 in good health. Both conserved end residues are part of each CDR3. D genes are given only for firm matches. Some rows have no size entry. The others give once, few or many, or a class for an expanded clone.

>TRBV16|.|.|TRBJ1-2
CASSRIMGGGYGYTF
TGTGCCAGCAGCCGGATCATGGGGGGCGGCTATGGCTACACCTTC
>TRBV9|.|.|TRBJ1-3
CASSVGSFSGNTIYF
TGTGCCAGCAGCGTAGGAAGTTTCTCTGGAAACACCATATATTTT
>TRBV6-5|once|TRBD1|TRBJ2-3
CATFSPGQGADTQYF
TGTGCCACCTTCTCACCGGGACAGGGAGCGGATACGCAGTATTTT
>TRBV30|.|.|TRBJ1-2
CACEPVRGLVYGYTF
TGTGCCTGCGAGCCGGTGAGGGGCCTGGTGTATGGCTACACCTTC
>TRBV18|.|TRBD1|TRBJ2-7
CASSTGPHEQYF
TGTGCCAGCTCGACAGGGCCCCACGAGCAGTACTTC
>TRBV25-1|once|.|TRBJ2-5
CASRESETQYF
TGTGCCAGCCGGGAGTCGGAGACCCAGTACTTC
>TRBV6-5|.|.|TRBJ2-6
CASSRGDSGANVLTF
TGTGCCAGCTCGAGGGGGGACTCTGGGGCCAACGTCCTGACTTTC
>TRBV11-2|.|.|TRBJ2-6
CASSPQMSGANVLTF
TGTGCCAGCAGCCCCCAGATGTCTGGGGCCAACGTCCTGACTTTC
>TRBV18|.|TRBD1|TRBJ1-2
CASSSISGQGGYTF
TGTGCCAGCTCATCAATTTCAGGACAGGGCGGCTACACCTTC
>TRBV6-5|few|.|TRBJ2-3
CASSYSALSTDTQYF
TGTGCCAGCAGTTACTCGGCTCTTAGCACAGATACGCAGTATTTT
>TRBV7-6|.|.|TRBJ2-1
CASSPRGLALTYNEQFF
TGTGCCAGCAGCCCTAGAGGGCTAGCGTTGACCTACAATGAGCAGTTCTTC
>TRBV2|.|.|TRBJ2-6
CASSAGAANVLTF
TGTGCCAGCAGCGCGGGGGCGGCCAACGTCCTGACTTTC
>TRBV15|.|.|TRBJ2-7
CATSRDHGQTTYEQYF
TGTGCCACCAGCAGAGATCACGGACAGACGACCTACGAGCAGTACTTC
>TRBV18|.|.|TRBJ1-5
CASSPGGGNQPQHF
TGTGCCAGCTCACCAGGGGGCGGCAATCAGCCCCAGCATTTT
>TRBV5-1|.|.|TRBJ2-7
CASSLAGQTSYEQYF
TGCGCCAGCAGCTTGGCCGGACAGACCTCCTACGAGCAGTACTTC
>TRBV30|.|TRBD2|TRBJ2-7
CAWTSGGYFYEQYF
TGTGCCTGGACTAGCGGGGGGTATTTCTACGAGCAGTACTTC
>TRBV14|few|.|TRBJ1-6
CASSQEPHPNSPLHF
TGTGCCAGCAGCCAAGAGCCGCACCCTAATTCACCCCTCCACTTT
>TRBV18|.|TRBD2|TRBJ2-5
CASSPGEGETQYF
TGTGCCAGCTCACCCGGGGAGGGAGAGACCCAGTACTTC
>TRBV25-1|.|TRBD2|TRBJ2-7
CASSDGLADEQYF
TGTGCCAGCTCAGACGGACTAGCTGATGAGCAGTACTTC
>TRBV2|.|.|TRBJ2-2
CATRSDLNTGELFF
TGTGCCACCCGGTCCGACTTAAACACCGGGGAGCTGTTTTTT
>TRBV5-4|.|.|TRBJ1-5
CASSPGPEGNQPQHF
TGTGCCAGCAGCCCCGGGCCGGAGGGCAATCAGCCCCAGCATTTT
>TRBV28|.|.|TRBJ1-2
CASSLDSLYGYTF
TGTGCCAGCAGTTTGGACAGCCTCTATGGCTACACCTTC
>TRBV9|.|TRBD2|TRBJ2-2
CASSSGLADFALNTGELFF
TGTGCCAGCAGCTCCGGACTAGCGGACTTTGCATTGAACACCGGGGAGCTGTTTTTT
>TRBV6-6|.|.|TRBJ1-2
CASSYLEQPNGYTF
TGTGCCAGCAGTTACTTGGAACAGCCGAATGGCTACACCTTC
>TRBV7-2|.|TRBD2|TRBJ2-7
CASSSGLAGAGEQYF
TGTGCCAGCAGCTCCGGACTAGCGGGAGCGGGTGAGCAGTACTTC
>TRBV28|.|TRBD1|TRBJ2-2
CASSKTAGTGVNTGELFF
TGTGCCAGCAGCAAAACCGCGGGGACAGGGGTTAACACCGGGGAGCTGTTTTTT
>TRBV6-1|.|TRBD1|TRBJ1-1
CASRGTGRMNTEAFF
TGTGCCAGCAGAGGGACAGGGAGAATGAACACTGAAGCTTTCTTT
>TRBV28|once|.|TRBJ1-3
CASQGWGNSTIYF
TGTGCCAGTCAGGGTTGGGGGAACAGCACCATATATTTT
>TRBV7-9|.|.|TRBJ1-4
CASSLGGLGEKLFF
TGTGCCAGCAGCTTAGGGGGCCTAGGTGAAAAACTGTTTTTT
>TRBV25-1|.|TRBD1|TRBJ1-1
CASSAHAGTGDTEAFF
TGTGCCAGCAGTGCCCACGCCGGGACAGGAGACACTGAAGCTTTCTTT
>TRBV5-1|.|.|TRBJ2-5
CASSIGGQSSGSQYF
TGCGCCAGCAGCATTGGAGGACAGTCGTCAGGGTCCCAGTACTTC
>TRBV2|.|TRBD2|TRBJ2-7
CASRRPTGTRQYF
TGTGCCAGCAGACGACCTACCGGGACTAGGCAGTACTTC
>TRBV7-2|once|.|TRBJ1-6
CASSGGGNSPLHF
TGTGCCAGCAGTGGGGGGGGGAATTCACCCCTCCACTTT
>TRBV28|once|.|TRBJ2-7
CASSLFGEQYF
TGTGCCAGCAGTTTATTTGGGGAGCAGTACTTC
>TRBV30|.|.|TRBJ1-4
CAWSGRQGHEKLFF
TGTGCCTGGAGTGGTCGGCAGGGCCATGAAAAACTGTTTTTT
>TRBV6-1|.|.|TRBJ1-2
CASSEPGDGYTF
TGTGCCAGCAGTGAACCCGGGGATGGCTACACCTTC
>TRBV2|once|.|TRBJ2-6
CASNRRSSGANVLTF
TGTGCCAGCAATCGAAGGAGTTCTGGGGCCAACGTCCTGACTTTC
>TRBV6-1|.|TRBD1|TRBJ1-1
CASTGGFGEAFF
TGTGCCAGTACAGGGGGCTTTGGTGAAGCTTTCTTT
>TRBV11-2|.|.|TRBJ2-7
CASSQDLQVGEQYF
TGTGCCAGCAGCCAGGATCTACAGGTGGGGGAGCAGTACTTC
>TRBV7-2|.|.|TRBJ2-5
CASSLVASPAETQYF
TGTGCCAGCAGCTTAGTTGCTAGCCCTGCGGAGACCCAGTACTTC
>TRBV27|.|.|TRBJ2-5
CASSFGVNGQETQYF
TGTGCCAGCAGTTTTGGAGTTAACGGCCAAGAGACCCAGTACTTC
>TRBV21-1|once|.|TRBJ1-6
CASRGMEGVNSPLHF
TGTGCCAGCAGGGGTATGGAGGGGGTGAATTCACCCCTCCACTTT
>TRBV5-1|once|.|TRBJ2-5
CASSLGGQETQYF
TGCGCCAGCAGCTTAGGGGGGCAGGAGACCCAGTACTTC
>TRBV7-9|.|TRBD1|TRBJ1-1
CASSFPSSTGSFEAFF
TGTGCCAGCAGCTTCCCCTCCTCGACAGGGAGTTTTGAAGCTTTCTTT
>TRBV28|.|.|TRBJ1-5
CASIPPGPNQPQHF
TGTGCCAGCATCCCACCGGGACCAAATCAGCCCCAGCATTTT
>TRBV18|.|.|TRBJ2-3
CASSRVPDTQYF
TGTGCCAGCTCACGAGTGCCAGATACGCAGTATTTT
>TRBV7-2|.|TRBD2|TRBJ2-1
CASSLDSGVAGARYNEQFF
TGTGCCAGCAGCTTAGATTCGGGGGTAGCGGGAGCCAGGTACAATGAGCAGTTCTTC
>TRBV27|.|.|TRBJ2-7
CASKRWDRDYEQYF
TGTGCCAGCAAGAGGTGGGACCGTGACTACGAGCAGTACTTC
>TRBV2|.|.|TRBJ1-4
CASRREKLFF
TGTGCCAGCAGAAGAGAAAAACTGTTTTTT
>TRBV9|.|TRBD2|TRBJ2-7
CASSVAGTGGYEQYF
TGTGCCAGCAGCGTAGCAGGGACGGGGGGCTACGAGCAGTACTTC
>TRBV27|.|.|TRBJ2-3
CASSFWFTGSDTQYF
TGTGCCAGCAGTTTCTGGTTTACGGGCAGCGATACGCAGTATTTT
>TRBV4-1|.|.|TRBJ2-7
CASSLTGSSYEQYF
TGCGCCAGCAGCCTGACAGGCTCTTCCTACGAGCAGTACTTC
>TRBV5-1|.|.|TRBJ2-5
CASSLGTSGETQYF
TGCGCCAGCAGCTTGGGAACGTCAGGAGAGACCCAGTACTTC
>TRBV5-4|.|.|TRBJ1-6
CASSLDQGRSSYNSPLHF
TGTGCCAGCAGCTTGGACCAGGGACGGAGCTCCTATAATTCACCCCTCCACTTT
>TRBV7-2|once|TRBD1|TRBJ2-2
CASSLGRGRTGELFF
TGTGCCAGCAGCTTAGGCAGGGGGCGCACCGGGGAGCTGTTTTTT